This entry features one T cell receptor (beta chain) sequence. What it binds is unknown. The data stem from a study of OX40 agonist ivuxolimab in advanced cancers. This CDR3 has 15 amino acids. The V segment lost 0 bases and the J segment 8 bases; nucleotides outside the gene matches: 8. Per germline, CDR1 SGHRS and CDR2 YFSETQ. Method: immunoSEQ multiplex PCR; TCRdb's copy keeps in-frame clones and lacks some. The repertoire holds 90,000 to 120,000 clones, with 80% to 95% as singletons. Overall study findings and caveats: Compared with CD4+, CD8+ T cells on average had more expanded clones. CD4+ and CD8+ T cells in blood underwent clonal expansion by week 6 at 0.1 to 3.0 mg/kg. In a subset of nonresponders, normalized T-cell clonal expansion was also low.

The starting material was CD4+ or CD8+ T cells sorted from blood, obtained in a trial of the OX40 agonist ivuxolimab. The clonotype comes from an adult with an advanced solid tumor such as melanoma, head and neck, liver or kidney cancer. V and J are TRBV5-1 and TRBJ2-1; TRBD2 matches 7 bases. The CDR3 loop reads CASSLAGGRQYEQFF. The CDR3 bases are TGCGCCAGCAGCTTGGCGGGGGGTAGACAATATGAGCAGTTCTTC.